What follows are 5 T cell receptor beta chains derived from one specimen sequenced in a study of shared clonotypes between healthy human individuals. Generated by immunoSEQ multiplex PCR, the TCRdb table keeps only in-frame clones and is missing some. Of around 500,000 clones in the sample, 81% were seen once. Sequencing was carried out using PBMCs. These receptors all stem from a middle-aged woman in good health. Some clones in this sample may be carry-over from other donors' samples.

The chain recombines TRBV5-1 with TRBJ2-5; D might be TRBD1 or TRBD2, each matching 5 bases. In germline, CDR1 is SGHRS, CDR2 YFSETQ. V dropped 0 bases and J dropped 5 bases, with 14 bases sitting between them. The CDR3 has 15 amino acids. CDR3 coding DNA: TGCGCCAGCAGCTTGGGGTTCGGGGCAGAGGAGACCCAGTACTTC. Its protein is CASSLGFGAEETQYF.

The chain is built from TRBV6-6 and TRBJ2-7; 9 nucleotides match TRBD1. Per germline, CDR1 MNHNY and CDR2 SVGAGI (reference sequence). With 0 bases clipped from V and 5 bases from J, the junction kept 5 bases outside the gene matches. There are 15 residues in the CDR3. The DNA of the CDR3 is TGTGCCAGCAGTTACTCGGGACAGGGAGGGAACGAGCAGTACTTC. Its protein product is CASSYSGQGGNEQYF.

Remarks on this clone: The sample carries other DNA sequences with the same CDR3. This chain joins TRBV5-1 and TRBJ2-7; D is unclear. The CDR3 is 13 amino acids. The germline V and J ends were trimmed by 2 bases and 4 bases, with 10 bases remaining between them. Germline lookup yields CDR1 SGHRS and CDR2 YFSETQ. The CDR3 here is CASSLEYGYEQYF. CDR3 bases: TGCGCCAGCAGCTTAGAGTACGGGTACGAGCAGTACTTC.

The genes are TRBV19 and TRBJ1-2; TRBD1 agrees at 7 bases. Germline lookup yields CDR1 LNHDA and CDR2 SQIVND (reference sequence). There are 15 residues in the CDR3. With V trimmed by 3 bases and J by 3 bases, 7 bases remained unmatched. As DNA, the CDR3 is TGTGCCAGTAGTATCGACAGGGTTCTTGACTATGGCTACACCTTC. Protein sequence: CASSIDRVLDYGYTF.

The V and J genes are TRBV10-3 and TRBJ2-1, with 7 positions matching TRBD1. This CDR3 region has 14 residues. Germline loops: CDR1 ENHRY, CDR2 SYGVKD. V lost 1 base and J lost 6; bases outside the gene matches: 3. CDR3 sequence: CAISELRDSNEQFF. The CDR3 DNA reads TGTGCCATCAGTGAGTTGAGGGACAGCAATGAGCAGTTCTTC.